Listed here are 13 T cell receptor beta chains from one sample, sequenced in a study of T-cell reconstitution after alpha-beta-depleted transplantation in children. During its preparation, the TCRbeta library received unique molecular identifiers. Each CDR3 protein is one row after TCRdb ran MiXCR on the PCR reads. The data contain over 200,000 distinct CDR3 sequences, about 8.4% of them singletons. The sequences come from PBMCs, mostly from graft donor cells, collected 360 days after TCRalphabeta/CD19-depleted stem cell transplant. These receptors came from a male patient under 10 years old who had a stem cell transplant for acute myeloid leukemia, so the T cells may come from the graft donor.

This clonotype occurred many times. The chain employs TRBV12-5 and TRBJ1-6, with D perhaps matching TRBD1 (5 bases). V was shortened by 7 bases and J by 7 bases, with 14 bases between the two germline ends. This CDR3 is 14 amino acids long. Germline CDR1 is LGHNT and CDR2 is FRNRAP. In DNA form, the CDR3 reads TGTGCTAGTGCCTTGGAGGAGGGGAATTCACCCCTCCACTTT. Residues: CASALEEGNSPLHF.

This clonotype was counted many times. V and J are TRBV15 and TRBJ2-1; D could derive from TRBD1 or TRBD2 (5 bases each). The CDR3 has 15 residues. CDR1 LNHNV and CDR2 YYDKDF come from the germline V gene (reference sequence). The V end lost 1 base, the J end lost 7 bases, and 14 bases lay between the germline ends. CDR3 nucleotides: TGTGCCACCAGCAGAGGGGGGTCGTTCGGGAATGAGCAGTTCTTC. It codes for CATSRGGSFGNEQFF.

J is TRBJ1-1 and V is TRBV4-3; unclear D gene. Germline-derived CDR1 and CDR2 are LGHNA and YSLEER. The CDR3 consists of 15 residues. V gave up 0 bases and J gave up 1 base, with 9 bases separating them. The CDR3 DNA reads as TGCGCCAGCAGCCAAGAAGTGTGGGGGAACACTGAAGCTTTCTTT. It translates to CASSQEVWGNTEAFF.

This clonotype was detected ten times or more. The chain employs TRBV20-1 and TRBJ2-3; D gene unclear. The CDR3 length is 14 residues. The germline gives CDR1 DFQATT, CDR2 SNEGSKA (reference sequence). Trimming cost V 4 bases and J 2 bases, with 13 bases left between them. CDR3 amino acids: CSAKSLVITDTQYF. DNA of the CDR3: TGCAGTGCTAAGTCTCTCGTAATCACAGATACGCAGTATTTT.

This sequence joins TRBV12-3 or TRBV12-4 and TRBJ1-2; no clear D. Trimming pared 5 bases from V and 0 bases from J, leaving 10 bases between. The CDR3 is 14 amino acids. CDR3 DNA: TGTGCCAGCAGTCTTGCAGCGGCTAACTATGGCTACACCTTC. Its translation: CASSLAAANYGYTF.

The J gene is TRBJ2-4, the V gene TRBV28; TRBD1 matches 8 bases. CDR1 is MDHEN and CDR2 is SYDVKM in the germline V gene. V was pared by 5 bases and J by 6 bases, with 9 bases of the junction left unmatched. This CDR3 comprises 15 residues. The CDR3 loop is CASSAAGQGGNIQYF. For the CDR3, the DNA is TGTGCCAGCAGTGCGGCTGGACAGGGTGGAAACATTCAGTACTTC.

The V and J genes are TRBV5-1 and TRBJ2-5, with D perhaps given as TRBD1 or TRBD2 (5 bases each). Germline CDR1 reads SGHRS; CDR2 reads YFSETQ. The CDR3 has 15 residues. Trimming removed 6 bases from V and 5 bases from J, with 20 bases in between. Written as DNA, the CDR3 is TGCGCCAGCAAAATATTGCCCGGGACGGGGGAGACCCAGTACTTC. This translates into CASKILPGTGETQYF.

This clonotype was detected only a few times. This sequence joins TRBV5-6 and TRBJ2-5, with a tentative D call TRBD2 (5 bases). The CDR3 has 13 residues. CDR1 SGHDT and CDR2 YYEEEE come from the germline V gene. V was cut by 1 base and J by 5 bases, with 9 bases left in between. The CDR3 region has the DNA TGTGCCAGCAGCTTGTATTCGGGGGAGACCCAGTACTTC. Translating it yields CASSLYSGETQYF.

The chain uses TRBV12-3 or TRBV12-4 and TRBJ2-7, with TRBD2 matching over 12 bases. Unmatched junction bases numbered 14, after V lost 1 base and J lost 1 base. The CDR3 sequence is 20 residues long. The CDR3 region has the DNA TGTGCCAGCAGTTTAGTTGTGGGACTAGCGGGCCAGTTTCTTTCCTACGAGCAGTACTTC. Translated, it gives CASSLVVGLAGQFLSYEQYF.

This clonotype appeared many times. V is TRBV29-1 and J is TRBJ2-1, with D perhaps TRBD2 (6 bases). Trimming removed 1 base from V and 5 bases from J, with 15 bases in between. CDR3 length: 15 amino acids. CDR1 is SQVTM, CDR2 ANQGSEA, per germline. CDR3 sequence: CSVEGRGIDDNEQFF. The CDR3, as DNA: TGCAGCGTTGAAGGTCGCGGGATTGATGACAATGAGCAGTTCTTC.

A few counts support this clonotype. The chain employs TRBV12-3 or TRBV12-4 and TRBJ1-1; the D is unclear. Between the trimmed V and J ends, which lost 2 bases and 6 bases, there was a span of 7 bases. The CDR3 is made up of 12 amino acids. Here the CDR3 DNA reads TGTGCCAGCAGTTTAAGTTCCTCTGAAGCTTTCTTT. Encoded protein: CASSLSSSEAFF.

Ten or more counts support this clonotype. The rearrangement links TRBV10-3 to TRBJ2-4; D possibly corresponds to TRBD1 (6 bases). Trimming left V 8 bases short and J 9 bases short, with 14 bases between. This CDR3 comprises 12 residues. Germline lookup yields CDR1 ENHRY and CDR2 SYGVKD. The CDR3 spells CAIGPGQTIQYF. The CDR3 DNA is TGTGCCATCGGACCGGGACAAACCATTCAGTACTTC.

This clonotype was seen repeatedly, ten times or more. The rearrangement uses TRBV20-1 and TRBJ2-1; TRBD1 matches at 7 bases. CDR1 is DFQATT and CDR2 is SNEGSKA in the germline V gene (reference sequence). V shed 6 bases and J 1 base; nucleotides not matched to a gene: 9. There are 15 residues in the CDR3. The CDR3 protein is CSATPNRGSYNEQFF. CDR3 DNA sequence: TGCAGTGCCACCCCTAACAGGGGTTCCTACAATGAGCAGTTCTTC.